A selection of T cell receptor beta chains follows, all from one sample in a study of T cell responses to AZD1222 COVID-19 vaccine. The protocol was immunoSEQ multiplex PCR, while the TCRdb copy is restricted to in-frame clones and leaves out a portion. Altogether about 100,000 clones are present, approximately 89% being singletons, with the ten largest covering about 3%. The material sequenced was peripheral blood, taken on day 0 of MenACWY control vaccination. Receptors originate from an adult in good health. Both conserved end residues are part of each CDR3. A D gene is named only where the DNA matches it firmly. Not all rows give a size; the values are once, few, many and, for expanded clones, a class.

clone size: .; J gene: TRBJ2-5; D gene: .; V gene: TRBV1; CDR3 protein: CTSSHRATQETQYF; CDR3 DNA: TGCACCAGCAGCCACAGGGCTACACAAGAGACCCAGTACTTC
clone size: .; J gene: TRBJ1-6; D gene: .; V gene: TRBV12-2; CDR3 protein: CASRLGFWGASSPLHF; CDR3 DNA: TGTGCAAGTCGCTTAGGATTTTGGGGGGCGTCTTCACCCCTCCACTTT
clone size: once; J gene: TRBJ1-2; D gene: .; V gene: TRBV7-3; CDR3 protein: CASSLISGYGYTF; CDR3 DNA: TGTGCCAGCAGCTTAATATCAGGCTATGGCTACACCTTC
clone size: .; J gene: TRBJ2-7; D gene: TRBD1; V gene: TRBV11-2; CDR3 protein: CASSLVLTGGWYEQYF; CDR3 DNA: TGTGCCAGCAGCTTAGTTTTGACAGGGGGCTGGTACGAGCAGTACTTC
clone size: .; J gene: TRBJ1-1; D gene: .; V gene: TRBV6-1; CDR3 protein: CASSERLKGDTEAFF; CDR3 DNA: TGTGCCAGCAGTGAGAGACTCAAAGGGGACACTGAAGCTTTCTTT
clone size: .; J gene: TRBJ1-5; D gene: .; V gene: TRBV19; CDR3 protein: CASSMGGGGQPQHF; CDR3 DNA: TGTGCCAGTAGTATGGGGGGGGGCGGTCAGCCCCAGCATTTT
clone size: .; J gene: TRBJ2-1; D gene: TRBD2; V gene: TRBV4-2; CDR3 protein: CASSRQGLAGVYNEQFF; CDR3 DNA: TGTGCCAGCAGCCGCCAAGGACTAGCGGGAGTCTACAATGAGCAGTTCTTC
clone size: .; J gene: TRBJ2-6; D gene: .; V gene: TRBV5-1; CDR3 protein: CASSLGTAGANVLTF; CDR3 DNA: TGCGCCAGCAGCTTAGGGACTGCTGGGGCCAACGTCCTGACTTTC
clone size: .; J gene: TRBJ1-5; D gene: .; V gene: TRBV10-2; CDR3 protein: CASRGGGQPQHF; CDR3 DNA: TGCGCCAGCCGAGGGGGTGGTCAGCCCCAGCATTTT
clone size: .; J gene: TRBJ1-4; D gene: .; V gene: TRBV7-9; CDR3 protein: CASSFAGWTNEKLFF; CDR3 DNA: TGTGCCAGCAGCTTCGCAGGGTGGACTAATGAAAAACTGTTTTTT
clone size: .; J gene: TRBJ2-2; D gene: .; V gene: TRBV7-2; CDR3 protein: CASSHPGRLNTGELFF; CDR3 DNA: TGTGCCAGCAGTCACCCGGGACGGCTAAACACCGGGGAGCTGTTTTTT
clone size: .; J gene: TRBJ2-3; D gene: TRBD2; V gene: TRBV15; CDR3 protein: CATSRDLLAGRTDTQYF; CDR3 DNA: TGTGCCACCAGCAGAGATTTGCTAGCGGGGCGCACAGATACGCAGTATTTT
clone size: .; J gene: TRBJ2-1; D gene: TRBD2; V gene: TRBV12-5; CDR3 protein: CASRLAVGNLFFPSYNEQFF; CDR3 DNA: TGTGCTAGTAGACTAGCGGTTGGGAATTTATTTTTCCCGAGCTACAATGAGCAGTTCTTC
clone size: .; J gene: TRBJ2-2; D gene: TRBD2; V gene: TRBV27; CDR3 protein: CASSQLAGGGTGELFF; CDR3 DNA: TGTGCCAGCAGTCAACTAGCGGGGGGAGGAACCGGGGAGCTGTTTTTT